This T cell receptor beta chain was captured in a study of blood T cell repertoires in COVID-19. Study as a whole: Whether acute or convalescent, the COVID-19 samples came from the United States, Italy and Spain. PBMCs, B-cell-depleted T cells, or T cells provided the cDNA or gDNA that made up the material.

Original processing methods: It was from reference gene primer amplification that nucleated cell counts were estimated. Only in-frame clones appear in the TCRdb table, and some are missing; sequencing was by immunoSEQ multiplex PCR. D and trimming come from the DNA, and the V and J calls and clone size come from that table. The sample lists fewer than 450,000 clones, about 88% occurring once. CDR3 length: 16 amino acids. J gave up 5 bases and V 5 bases, and 10 bases lay outside the gene matches. CDR1 is MNHEY, CDR2 SMNVEV, per germline (reference sequence). Two negative PCRs, clearance, or symptom resolution were required of recovered Cohort 3 donors.

V is TRBV27 and J is TRBJ2-5; TRBD1 matches at 11 bases. This clonotype was obtained from a woman aged 25 to 45 who had recovered from COVID-19. Material: PBMCs or T cells enriched from blood (not recorded which). The CDR3 nucleotides read TGTGCCAGCAGTACCCTATCGGGACAGGGGGGGGAGACCCAGTACTTC. Its protein is CASSTLSGQGGETQYF.